This TCR beta chain was captured in a study of a mutant IDH1 vaccine in newly diagnosed glioma. Study-level background: The treated population exhibited a male proportion of about 62%, a female proportion of about 40%, and a mean age of approximately 42 years. It was radiotherapy, temozolomide, or both that patients received previously, with most receiving both. Points from the study as a whole: Top peripheral T cell clonotype shifts appeared unrelated to pseudoprogression.

Germline CDR1 LGHNA, CDR2 YSLEER. V shed 4 bases, J shed 7 bases, and the junction held 5 bases outside the gene matches. The CDR3 has 15 residues. On this clone: Its cognate antigen is unknown.

The assay was immunoSEQ multiplex PCR, and TCRdb's table has in-frame clones only and misses some. The table includes about 92,000 clones, about four fifths detected once. Time point meaning: baseline, week 1 (first vaccination visit). Treatment of the sample: pre-vaccination baseline after standard-of-care therapy. Astrocytomas that were new, WHO grade 3 or 4, IDH1-mutant and ATRX-lost were present in the donors. The input for sequencing was PBMCs, taken from a glioma patient treated with radiotherapy, temozolomide or both. The TCR comes from a man aged 40-49 years with glioma. This sequence joins TRBV4-3 and TRBJ1-6; 9 nucleotides match TRBD1. The CDR3 sequence: CASSPNGQGNSPLHF. The CDR3 nucleotides are TGCGCCAGCAGCCCGAACGGACAGGGGAATTCACCCCTCCACTTT.